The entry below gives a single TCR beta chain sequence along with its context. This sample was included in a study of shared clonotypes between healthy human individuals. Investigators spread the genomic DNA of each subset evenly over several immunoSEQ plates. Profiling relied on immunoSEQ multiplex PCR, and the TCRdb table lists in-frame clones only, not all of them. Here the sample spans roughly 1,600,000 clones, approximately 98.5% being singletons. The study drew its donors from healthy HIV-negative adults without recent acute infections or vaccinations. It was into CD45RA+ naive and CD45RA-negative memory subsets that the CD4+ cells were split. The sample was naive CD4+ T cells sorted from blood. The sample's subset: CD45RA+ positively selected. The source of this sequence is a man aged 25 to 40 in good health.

CDR3 bases: TGTGCCAGCAGCGTAGGCCGTCTAGGACACCTTGAAGCTTTCTTT. Protein: CASSVGRLGHLEAFF. The chain links TRBV9 to TRBJ1-1; D might be TRBD1 (5 bases). CDR1 is SGDLS, CDR2 YYNGEE, per germline. V lost 0 bases, J lost 7 bases, and 16 bases lay in between. This CDR3 has 15 residues.